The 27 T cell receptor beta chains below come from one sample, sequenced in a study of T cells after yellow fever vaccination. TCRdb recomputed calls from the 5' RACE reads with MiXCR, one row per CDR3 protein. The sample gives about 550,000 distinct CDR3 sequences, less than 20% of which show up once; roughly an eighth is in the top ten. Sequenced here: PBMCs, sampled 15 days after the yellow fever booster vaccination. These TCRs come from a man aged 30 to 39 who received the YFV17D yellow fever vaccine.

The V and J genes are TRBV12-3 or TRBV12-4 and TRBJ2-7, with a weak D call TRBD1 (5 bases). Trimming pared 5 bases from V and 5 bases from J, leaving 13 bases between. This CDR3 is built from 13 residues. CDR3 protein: CASSRDRRDEQYF. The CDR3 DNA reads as TGTGCCAGCAGTCGAGACAGACGCGACGAGCAGTACTTC.

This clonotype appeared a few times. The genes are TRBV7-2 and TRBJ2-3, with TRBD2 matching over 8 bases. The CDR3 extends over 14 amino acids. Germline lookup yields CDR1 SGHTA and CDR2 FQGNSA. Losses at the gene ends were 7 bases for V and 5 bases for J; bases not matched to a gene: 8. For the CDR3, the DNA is TGTGCCAGCACCCGGGGGGGGAGCTTAGATACGCAGTATTTT. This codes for CASTRGGSLDTQYF.

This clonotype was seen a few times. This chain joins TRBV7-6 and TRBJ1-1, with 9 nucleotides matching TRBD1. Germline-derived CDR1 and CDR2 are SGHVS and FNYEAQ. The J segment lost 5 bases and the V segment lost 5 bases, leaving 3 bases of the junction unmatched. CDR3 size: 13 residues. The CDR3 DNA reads TGTGCCAGCAGCAGGACAGGGGAGACTGAAGCTTTCTTT. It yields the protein CASSRTGETEAFF.

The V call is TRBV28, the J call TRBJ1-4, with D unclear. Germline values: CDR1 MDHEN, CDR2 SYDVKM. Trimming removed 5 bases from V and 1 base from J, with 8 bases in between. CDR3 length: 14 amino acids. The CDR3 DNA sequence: TGTGCCAGCAGTCTACTTGTAACTAATGAAAAACTGTTTTTT. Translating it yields CASSLLVTNEKLFF.

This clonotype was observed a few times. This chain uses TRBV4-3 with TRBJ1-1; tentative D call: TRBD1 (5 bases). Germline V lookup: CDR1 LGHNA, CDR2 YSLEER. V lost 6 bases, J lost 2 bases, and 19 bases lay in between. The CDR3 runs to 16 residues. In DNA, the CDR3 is TGCGCCAGCAGGGATCGAAATGTCAGGGATAACACTGAAGCTTTCTTT. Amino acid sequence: CASRDRNVRDNTEAFF.

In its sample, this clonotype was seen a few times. The CDR3 DNA is TGTGCCAGCACCCCGACAGGGGGCGAGCAGTACTTC. The encoded protein is CASTPTGGEQYF. The rearrangement joins TRBV7-6 to TRBJ2-7; 9 nucleotides line up with TRBD1. Unmatched junction bases numbered 4, after V lost 7 bases and J lost 6 bases. Germline V lookup: CDR1 SGHVS, CDR2 FNYEAQ. The CDR3 sequence is 12 residues long.

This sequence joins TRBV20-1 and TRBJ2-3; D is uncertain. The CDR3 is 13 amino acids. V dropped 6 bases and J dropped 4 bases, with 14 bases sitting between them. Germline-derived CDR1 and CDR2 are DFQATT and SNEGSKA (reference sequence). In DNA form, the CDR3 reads TGCAGTGCAACCCCCATGGTATCAGATACGCAGTATTTT. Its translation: CSATPMVSDTQYF.

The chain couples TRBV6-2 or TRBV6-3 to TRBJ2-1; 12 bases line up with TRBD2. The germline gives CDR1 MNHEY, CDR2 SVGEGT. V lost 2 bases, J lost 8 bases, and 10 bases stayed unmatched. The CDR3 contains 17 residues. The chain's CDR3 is CASSYVASGRAGDEQFF. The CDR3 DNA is TGTGCCAGCAGTTACGTGGCTAGCGGGAGGGCCGGGGATGAGCAGTTCTTC.

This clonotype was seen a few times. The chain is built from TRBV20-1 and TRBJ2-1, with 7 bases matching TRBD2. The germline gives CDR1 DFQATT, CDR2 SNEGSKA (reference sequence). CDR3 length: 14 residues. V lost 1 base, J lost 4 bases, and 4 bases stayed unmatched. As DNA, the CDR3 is TGCAGTGCTAGAGGTACAGCGGGGTACAATGAGCAGTTCTTC. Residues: CSARGTAGYNEQFF.

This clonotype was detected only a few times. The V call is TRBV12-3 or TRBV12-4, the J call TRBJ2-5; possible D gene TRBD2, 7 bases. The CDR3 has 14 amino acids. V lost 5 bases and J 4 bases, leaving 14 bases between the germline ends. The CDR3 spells CASSQRGARETQYF. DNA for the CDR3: TGTGCCAGCAGTCAACGGGGGGCCAGAGAGACCCAGTACTTC.

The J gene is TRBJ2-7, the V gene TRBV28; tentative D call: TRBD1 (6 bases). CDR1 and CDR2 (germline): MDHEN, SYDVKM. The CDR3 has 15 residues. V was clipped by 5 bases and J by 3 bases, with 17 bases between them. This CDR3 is CASSPAGTNNYEQYF. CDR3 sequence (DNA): TGTGCCAGCAGTCCAGCCGGGACAAATAACTACGAGCAGTACTTC. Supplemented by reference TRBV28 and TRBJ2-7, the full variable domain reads DVKVTQSSRYLVKRTGEKVFLECVQDMDHENMFWYRQDPGLGLRLIYFSYDVKMKEKGDIPEGYSVSREKKERFSLILESASTNQTSMYLCASSPAGTNNYEQYFGPGTRLTVT.

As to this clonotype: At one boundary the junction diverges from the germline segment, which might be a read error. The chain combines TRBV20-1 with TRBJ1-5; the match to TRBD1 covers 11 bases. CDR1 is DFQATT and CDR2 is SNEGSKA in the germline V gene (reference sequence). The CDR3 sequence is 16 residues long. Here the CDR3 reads CSARTGGGYSNQPQHF. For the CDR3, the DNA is TGCAGCGCTAGGACAGGGGGCGGATATAGCAATCAGCCCCAGCATTTT.

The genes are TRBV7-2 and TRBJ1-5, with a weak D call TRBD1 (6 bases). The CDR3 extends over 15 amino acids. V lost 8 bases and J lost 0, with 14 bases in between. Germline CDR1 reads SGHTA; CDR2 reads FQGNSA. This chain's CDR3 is CASRWGGHSNQPQHF. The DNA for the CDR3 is TGTGCCAGCCGCTGGGGGGGGCATAGCAATCAGCCCCAGCATTTT.

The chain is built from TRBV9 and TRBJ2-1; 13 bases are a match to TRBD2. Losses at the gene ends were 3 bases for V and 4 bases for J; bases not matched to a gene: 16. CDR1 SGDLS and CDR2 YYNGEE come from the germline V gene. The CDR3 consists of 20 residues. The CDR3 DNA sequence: TGTGCCAGCAGCGCCCGCCTAACTAGCGGGAGGGCCGAGGGGTACAATGAGCAGTTCTTC. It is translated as CASSARLTSGRAEGYNEQFF.

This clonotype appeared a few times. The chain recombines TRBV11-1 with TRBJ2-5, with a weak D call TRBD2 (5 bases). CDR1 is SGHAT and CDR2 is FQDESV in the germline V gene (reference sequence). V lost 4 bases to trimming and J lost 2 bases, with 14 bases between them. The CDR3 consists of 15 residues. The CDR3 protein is CASSSRLRAQETQYF. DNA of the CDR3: TGTGCCAGCAGCTCTCGCCTGCGGGCACAAGAGACCCAGTACTTC.

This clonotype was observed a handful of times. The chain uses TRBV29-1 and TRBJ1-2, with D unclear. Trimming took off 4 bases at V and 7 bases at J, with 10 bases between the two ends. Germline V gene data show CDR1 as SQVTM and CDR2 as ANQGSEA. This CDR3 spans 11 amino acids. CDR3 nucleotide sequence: TGCAGCGTTGTGGTTGGGTCTGGCTACACCTTC. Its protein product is CSVVVGSGYTF.

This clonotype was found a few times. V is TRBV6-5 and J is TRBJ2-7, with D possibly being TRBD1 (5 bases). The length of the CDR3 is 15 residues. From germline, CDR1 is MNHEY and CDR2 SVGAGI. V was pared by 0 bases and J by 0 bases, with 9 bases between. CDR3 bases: TGTGCCAGCAGTTACTCTCGCCAGGGCTCCTACGAGCAGTACTTC. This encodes CASSYSRQGSYEQYF.

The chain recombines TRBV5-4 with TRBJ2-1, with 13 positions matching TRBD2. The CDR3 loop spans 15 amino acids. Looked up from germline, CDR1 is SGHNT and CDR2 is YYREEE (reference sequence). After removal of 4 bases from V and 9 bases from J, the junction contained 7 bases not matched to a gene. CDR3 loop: CASSPTSGRAGEQFF. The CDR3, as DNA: TGTGCCAGCAGCCCCACTAGCGGGAGGGCCGGTGAGCAGTTCTTC.

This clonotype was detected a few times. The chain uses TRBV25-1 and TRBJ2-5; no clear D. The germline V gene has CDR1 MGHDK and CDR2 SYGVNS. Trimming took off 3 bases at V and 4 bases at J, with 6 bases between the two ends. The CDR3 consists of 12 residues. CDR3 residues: CASSDPPETQYF. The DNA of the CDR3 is TGTGCCAGCAGTGACCCCCCAGAGACCCAGTACTTC.

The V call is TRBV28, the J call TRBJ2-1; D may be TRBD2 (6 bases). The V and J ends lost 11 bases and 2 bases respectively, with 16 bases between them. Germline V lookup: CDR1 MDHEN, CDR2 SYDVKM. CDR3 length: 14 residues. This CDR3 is CAARRATTYNEQFF. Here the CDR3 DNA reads TGTGCCGCAAGGAGGGCTACAACCTACAATGAGCAGTTCTTC.

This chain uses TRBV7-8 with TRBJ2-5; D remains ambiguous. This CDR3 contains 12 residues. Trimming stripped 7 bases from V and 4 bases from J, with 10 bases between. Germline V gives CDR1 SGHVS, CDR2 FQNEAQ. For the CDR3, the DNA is TGTGCCAGCAAGGAGAACAGAGAGACCCAGTACTTC. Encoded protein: CASKENRETQYF.

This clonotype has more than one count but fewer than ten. CDR3 protein: CASSLAGQGDYEQYF. The DNA of the CDR3 is TGTGCCAGCAGCTTAGCGGGACAGGGCGACTACGAGCAGTACTTC. The rearrangement joins TRBV7-8 to TRBJ2-7, with 9 positions matching TRBD1. The CDR3 extends over 15 amino acids. Trimming took 0 bases from V and 3 from J; bases not matched to a gene: 3. CDR1 is SGHVS, CDR2 FQNEAQ, per germline. The full variable domain, completed using reference TRBV7-8 and TRBJ2-7, is GAGVSQSPRYKVAKRGQDVALRCDPISGHVSLFWYQQALGQGPEFLTYFQNEAQLDKSGLPSDRFFAERPEGSVSTLKIQRTQQEDSAVYLCASSLAGQGDYEQYFGPGTRLTVT.

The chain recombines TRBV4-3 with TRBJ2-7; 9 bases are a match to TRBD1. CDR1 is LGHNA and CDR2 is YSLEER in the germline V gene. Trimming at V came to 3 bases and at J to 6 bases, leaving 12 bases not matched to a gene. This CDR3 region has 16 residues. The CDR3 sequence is CASSQLTGTGTLEQYF. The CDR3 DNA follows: TGCGCCAGCAGCCAGCTAACCGGGACAGGGACTCTCGAGCAGTACTTC.

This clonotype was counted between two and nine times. The CDR3: CASSTGTGKGQPQHF. CDR3 nucleotide sequence: TGTGCCAGTAGTACCGGGACAGGGAAAGGTCAGCCCCAGCATTTT. The chain employs TRBV19 and TRBJ1-5; TRBD1 agrees at 9 bases. The CDR3 has 15 residues. CDR1 is LNHDA and CDR2 is SQIVND in the germline V gene (reference sequence). V was pared by 4 bases and J by 6 bases, with 7 bases of the junction left unmatched.

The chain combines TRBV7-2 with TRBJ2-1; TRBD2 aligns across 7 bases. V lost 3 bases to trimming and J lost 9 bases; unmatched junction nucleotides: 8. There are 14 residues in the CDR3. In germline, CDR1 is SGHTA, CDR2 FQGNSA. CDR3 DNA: TGTGCCAGCAGCTTTGGGAGGGAGGCGGGTGAGCAGTTCTTC. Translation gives CASSFGREAGEQFF.

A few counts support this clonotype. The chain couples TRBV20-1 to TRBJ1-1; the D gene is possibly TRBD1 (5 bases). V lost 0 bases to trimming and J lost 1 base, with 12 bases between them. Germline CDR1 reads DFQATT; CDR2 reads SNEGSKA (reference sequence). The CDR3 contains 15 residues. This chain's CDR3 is CSARDRRGANTEAFF. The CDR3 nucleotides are TGCAGTGCTAGAGATCGCCGGGGCGCGAACACTGAAGCTTTCTTT.

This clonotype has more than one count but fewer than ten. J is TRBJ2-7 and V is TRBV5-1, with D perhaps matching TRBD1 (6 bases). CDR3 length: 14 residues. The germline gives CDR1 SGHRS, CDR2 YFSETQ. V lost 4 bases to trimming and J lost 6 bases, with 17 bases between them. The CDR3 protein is CASSTNRVLFEQYF. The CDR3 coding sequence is TGCGCCAGCAGCACCAACAGGGTTTTGTTCGAGCAGTACTTC.